Described below is a single T cell receptor (beta chain) sequence and its context. This sample was included in a study of blood T cell repertoires in COVID-19. Across the whole study: Nucleic acid was either cDNA or gDNA, and it came from T cells, B-cell-depleted T cells, or PBMCs.

The CDR3 extends over 16 amino acids. Trimming left V 2 bases short and J 2 bases short, with 15 bases between. Per germline, CDR1 WNHNN and CDR2 SYGVQD (reference sequence). Participants came from fewer than 25 US areas, aged about 18 to 95 years. No more than 2 weeks before study entry, exposed participants had met a case of COVID-19. Authors' data handling: Using reference gene primer amplification, nucleated cell counts were estimated. Profiled with immunoSEQ multiplex PCR; TCRdb holds only in-frame clones, not every one. The DNA was the basis for D and trimming; V, J and clone size are from that table. The sample lists some 190,000 clones, roughly 80% occurring once.

The chain links TRBV10-1 to TRBJ1-2, with D possibly matching TRBD1 (5 bases). The origin of this receptor is a man in his sixties who had been exposed to COVID-19. Sequenced: PBMCs or T cells enriched from blood (not recorded which). The CDR3 nucleotides read TGCGCCAGCAGTGAGACTCCGACAGCCCCGAACTATGGCTACACCTTC. This gives the protein CASSETPTAPNYGYTF.